This TCR beta chain was recorded in a study of neurological immune-mediated disorders. This clonotype was recorded many times. Its antigen is undetermined. The method for making cDNA was 5'RACE, and it used 10-nucleotide random UMIs. Every sequencing run gave over 170 million TCR-beta sequences, taken from 15-18 subjects. MiXCR, run by TCRdb on the 5' RACE reads, gives a single entry per CDR3 protein. The sample consists of about 60,000 distinct CDR3 sequences, about 10% of them appearing once. Findings of the study overall: The most TCR clonal expansion was seen in HTLV-1-associated myelopathy, and the least was seen in multiple sclerosis, which fell below healthy controls. No CDR3 amino acid sequences recurred among expanded clones across subjects, suggesting private repertoires in all groups.

From germline, CDR1 is DFQATT and CDR2 SNEGSKA (reference sequence). The CDR3 spans 15 residues. The J segment lost 6 bases and the V segment lost 5 bases, leaving 10 bases of the junction unmatched. Noted time point: longitudinal time-point 1 (baseline). The chain links TRBV20-1 to TRBJ2-5; 12 nucleotides agree with TRBD2. The TCR comes from a male donor with HTLV-1-associated myelopathy (HAM/TSP). Sequencing input: PBMCs. This CDR3 reads CSAGLAGGWGKTQYF. The CDR3 coding sequence is TGCAGTGCTGGTCTAGCGGGGGGGTGGGGGAAGACCCAGTACTTC.